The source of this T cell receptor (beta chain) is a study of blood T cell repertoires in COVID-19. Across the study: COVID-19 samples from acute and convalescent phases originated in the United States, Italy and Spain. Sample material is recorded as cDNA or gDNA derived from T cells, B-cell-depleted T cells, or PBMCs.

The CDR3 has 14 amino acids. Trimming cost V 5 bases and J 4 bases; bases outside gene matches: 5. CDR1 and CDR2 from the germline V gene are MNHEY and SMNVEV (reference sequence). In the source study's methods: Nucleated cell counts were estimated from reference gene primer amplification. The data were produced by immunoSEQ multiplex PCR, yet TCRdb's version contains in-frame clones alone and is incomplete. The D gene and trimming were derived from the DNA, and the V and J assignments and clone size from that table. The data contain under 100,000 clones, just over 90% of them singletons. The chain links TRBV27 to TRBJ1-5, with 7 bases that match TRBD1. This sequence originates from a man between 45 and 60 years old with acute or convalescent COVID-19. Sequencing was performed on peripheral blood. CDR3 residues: CASSTGVGNQPQHF. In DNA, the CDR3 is TGTGCCAGCAGTACAGGGGTGGGGAATCAGCCCCAGCATTTT.